These T cell receptor beta chains were read from a single sample in a study of vaccination effects on CD4 cells after COVID-19. Using immunoSEQ multiplex PCR, the repertoire was profiled, and TCRdb retains in-frame clones only, with some absent. The sample contains about 17,000 clones, around three quarters of which appear only once. These receptors are not linked to any known antigen. The sequencing used CD4+ T cells from PBMCs cultured with SARS-CoV-2 spike peptides, collected after COVID-19 vaccination. Receptors were obtained from a human donor who had a prior SARS-CoV-2 infection. Each CDR3 is given with its conserved first and last residue. A D gene is named only where the DNA matches it firmly. Some rows have no size entry. The others give once, few or many, or a class for an expanded clone.

DNA: TGTGCCAGCAGCTTGGTATCGGCCAGGGGGATGCAGTACTTC; CDR3: CASSLVSARGMQYF; size: .; J: TRBJ2-7; D: TRBD1; V: TRBV5-6
DNA: TGTGCCAGCAGTTTTCAGCAGGATGGGAACACCGGGGAGCTGTTTTTT; CDR3: CASSFQQDGNTGELFF; size: .; J: TRBJ2-2; D: .; V: TRBV28
DNA: TGTGCCAGCAGCCAACTCCTCACAGATACGCAGTATTTT; CDR3: CASSQLLTDTQYF; size: .; J: TRBJ2-3; D: .; V: TRBV3-1/TRBV3-2
DNA: TGTGCCAGCAGCTTTATAGCGGGACTAGTGAACAATGAGCAGTTCTTC; CDR3: CASSFIAGLVNNEQFF; size: .; J: TRBJ2-1; D: TRBD2; V: TRBV7-2
DNA: TGTGCCAGCAGCTTAGTAATCCTGACTAGCGGGAGCGTCTATGAGCAGTTCTTC; CDR3: CASSLVILTSGSVYEQFF; size: .; J: TRBJ2-1; D: TRBD2; V: TRBV7-8
DNA: TGTGCCAGCAGCTTAGTTTTGCGGGAGGGCTACGAGCAGTACTTC; CDR3: CASSLVLREGYEQYF; size: .; J: TRBJ2-7; D: TRBD2; V: TRBV7-2
DNA: TGTGCCAGCAGGAGGAGGGGGGGCACTGAAGCTTTCTTT; CDR3: CASRRRGGTEAFF; size: once; J: TRBJ1-1; D: .; V: TRBV6-4
DNA: TGCGCCAGCAGCCAAGGGGCAGGCGCGGGAGAATCGGGACTCCCCAGCAATTTT; CDR3: CASSQGAGAGESGLPSNF; size: .; J: TRBJ1-2; D: .; V: TRBV4-1
DNA: TGTGCCAGCAGCCCCCTAGCGGGACCCTACAATGAGCAGTTCTTC; CDR3: CASSPLAGPYNEQFF; size: .; J: TRBJ2-1; D: TRBD2; V: TRBV6-5
DNA: TGCGCCAGCAGCCTCGCGGGCCGGTTCGACGAGCAGTACTTC; CDR3: CASSLAGRFDEQYF; size: .; J: TRBJ2-7; D: .; V: TRBV5-1
DNA: TGCGCCAGCAGCTTGGTTACGGGCAGCTTGAACACTGAAGCTTTCTTT; CDR3: CASSLVTGSLNTEAFF; size: .; J: TRBJ1-1; D: .; V: TRBV5-1
DNA: TGTGCCAGCGTTGGGGACAGGGGAGAGACCCAGTACTTC; CDR3: CASVGDRGETQYF; size: few; J: TRBJ2-5; D: TRBD1; V: TRBV2
DNA: TGTGCCAGCAGCGTAGCCCAGACCGGGGAGCTGTTTTTT; CDR3: CASSVAQTGELFF; size: .; J: TRBJ2-2; D: .; V: TRBV9
DNA: TGTGCCAGCAGCTCGGGACAGGCAAACTCCCTGGGGTATAATCAGCCCCAGCATTTT; CDR3: CASSSGQANSLGYNQPQHF; size: .; J: TRBJ1-5; D: TRBD1; V: TRBV7-2